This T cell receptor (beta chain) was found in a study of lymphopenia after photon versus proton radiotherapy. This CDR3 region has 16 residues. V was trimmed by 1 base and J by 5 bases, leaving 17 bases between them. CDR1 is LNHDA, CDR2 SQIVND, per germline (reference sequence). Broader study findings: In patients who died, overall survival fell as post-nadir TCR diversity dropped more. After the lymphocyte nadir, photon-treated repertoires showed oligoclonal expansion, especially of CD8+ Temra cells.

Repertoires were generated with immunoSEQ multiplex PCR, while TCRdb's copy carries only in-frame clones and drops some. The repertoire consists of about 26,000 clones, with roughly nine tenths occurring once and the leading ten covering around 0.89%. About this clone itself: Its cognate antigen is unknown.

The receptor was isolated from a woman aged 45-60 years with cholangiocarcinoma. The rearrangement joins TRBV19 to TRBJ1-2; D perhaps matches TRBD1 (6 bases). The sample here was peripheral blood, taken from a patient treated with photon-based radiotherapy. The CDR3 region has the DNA TGTGCCAGTAGTATAGGTAGTGTGGGGGGCGCGTATGGCTACACCTTC. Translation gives CASSIGSVGGAYGYTF. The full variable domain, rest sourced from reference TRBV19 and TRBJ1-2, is DGGITQSPKYLFRKEGQNVTLSCEQNLNHDAMYWYRQDPGQGLRLIYYSQIVNDFQKGDIAEGYSVSREKKESFPLTVTSAQKNPTAFYLCASSIGSVGGAYGYTFGSGTRLTVV.